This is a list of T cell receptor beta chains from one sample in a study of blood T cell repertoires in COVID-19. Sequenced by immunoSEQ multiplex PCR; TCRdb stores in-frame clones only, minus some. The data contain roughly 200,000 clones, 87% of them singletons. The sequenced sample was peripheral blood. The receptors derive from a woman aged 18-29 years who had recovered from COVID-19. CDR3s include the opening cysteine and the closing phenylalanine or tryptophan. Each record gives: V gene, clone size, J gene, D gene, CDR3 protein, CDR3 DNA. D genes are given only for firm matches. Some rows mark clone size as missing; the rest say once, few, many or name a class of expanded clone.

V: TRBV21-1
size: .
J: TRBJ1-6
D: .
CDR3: CASSSGQGGNGGGNSPLHF
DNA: TGTGCCAGCAGCAGTGGACAGGGTGGTAATGGAGGGGGCAATTCACCCCTCCACTTT

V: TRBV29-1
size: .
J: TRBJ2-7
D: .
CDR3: CSVGTRVASYEQYF
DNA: TGCAGCGTTGGGACCAGGGTTGCATCCTACGAGCAGTACTTC

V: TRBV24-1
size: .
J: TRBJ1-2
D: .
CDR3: CATSDTHPQEIGYGYTF
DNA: TGTGCCACCAGTGATACCCATCCACAGGAAATTGGGTATGGCTACACCTTC

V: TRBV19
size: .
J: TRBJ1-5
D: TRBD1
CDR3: CASSSTPGGQPQHF
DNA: TGTGCCAGTAGTTCAACCCCAGGGGGTCAGCCCCAGCATTTT

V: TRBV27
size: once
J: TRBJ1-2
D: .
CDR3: CASSPTQLGGRPYTF
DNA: TGTGCCAGCAGTCCTACCCAGTTAGGGGGACGCCCCTACACCTTC

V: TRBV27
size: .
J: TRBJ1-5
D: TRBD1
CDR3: CASSLRTGYQPQHF
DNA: TGTGCCAGCAGTTTACGGACAGGTTACCAGCCCCAGCATTTT

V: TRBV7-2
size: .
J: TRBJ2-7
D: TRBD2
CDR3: CASSLVPIWGGYEQYF
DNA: TGTGCCAGCAGCTTAGTTCCCATTTGGGGGGGGTACGAGCAGTACTTC

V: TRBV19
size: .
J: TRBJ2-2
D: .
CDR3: CASSITRIPGELFF
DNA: TGTGCCAGTAGTATAACTAGAATCCCCGGGGAGCTGTTTTTT

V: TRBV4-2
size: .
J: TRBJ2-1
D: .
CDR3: CASSRPGEQFF
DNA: TGTGCCAGCAGCCGACCGGGTGAGCAGTTCTTC

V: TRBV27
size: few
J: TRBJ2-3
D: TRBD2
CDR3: CASSSRAAGVADTQYF
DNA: TGTGCCAGCAGTTCCCGGGCAGCGGGAGTGGCAGATACGCAGTATTTT

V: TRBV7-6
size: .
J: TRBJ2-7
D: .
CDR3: CASSLGSNEQYF
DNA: TGTGCCAGCAGCTTAGGAAGCAACGAGCAGTACTTC

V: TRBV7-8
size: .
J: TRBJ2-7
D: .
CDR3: CASSLTDSYEQYF
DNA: TGTGCCAGCAGCTTGACAGATTCCTACGAGCAGTACTTC

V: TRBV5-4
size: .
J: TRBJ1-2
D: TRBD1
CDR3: CASSLQGFGGYGYTF
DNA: TGTGCCAGCAGTTTACAGGGGTTTGGGGGCTATGGCTACACCTTC

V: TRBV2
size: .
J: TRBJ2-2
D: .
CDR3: CASSYQGSGELFF
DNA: TGTGCCAGCAGTTACCAGGGGTCCGGGGAGCTGTTTTTT

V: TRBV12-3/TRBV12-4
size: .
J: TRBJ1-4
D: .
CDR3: CASSTENEKLFF
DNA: TGTGCCAGCAGCACAGAAAATGAAAAACTGTTTTTT

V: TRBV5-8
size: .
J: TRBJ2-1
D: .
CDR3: CASSLGASAHNEQFF
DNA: TGTGCCAGCAGCTTGGGCGCTAGCGCCCACAATGAGCAGTTCTTC

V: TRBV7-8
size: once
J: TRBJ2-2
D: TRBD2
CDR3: CASSLGGTSLAGELFF
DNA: TGTGCCAGCAGCTTAGGTGGGACTAGTTTGGCCGGGGAGCTGTTTTTT

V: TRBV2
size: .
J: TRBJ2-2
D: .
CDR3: CASIGVGVNTGELFF
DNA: TGTGCCAGCATCGGGGTCGGGGTGAACACCGGGGAGCTGTTTTTT

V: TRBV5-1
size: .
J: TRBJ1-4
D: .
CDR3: CASSLIGRNEKLFF
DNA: TGCGCCAGCAGCTTGATCGGTCGTAATGAAAAACTGTTTTTT

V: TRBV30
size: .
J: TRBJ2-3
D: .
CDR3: CAWSGGGTQYF
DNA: TGTGCCTGGAGTGGAGGAGGGACGCAGTATTTT

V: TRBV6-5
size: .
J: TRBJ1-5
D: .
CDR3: CASSHGMNQPQHF
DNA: TGTGCCAGCAGCCACGGGATGAATCAGCCCCAGCATTTT

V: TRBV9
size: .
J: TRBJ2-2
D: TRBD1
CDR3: CASSGRDRGPTGELFF
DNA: TGTGCCAGCAGCGGCCGGGACAGGGGGCCAACCGGGGAGCTGTTTTTT

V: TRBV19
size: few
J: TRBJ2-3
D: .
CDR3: CASSVQSSTDTQYF
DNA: TGTGCCAGTAGTGTACAGTCCAGCACAGATACGCAGTATTTT

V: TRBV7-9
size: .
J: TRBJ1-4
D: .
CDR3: CASSARNRFFNEKLFF
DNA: TGTGCCAGCAGCGCGAGGAACAGGTTCTTTAATGAAAAACTGTTTTTT

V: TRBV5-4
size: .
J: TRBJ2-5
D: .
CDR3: CASSSVGTRGRETQYF
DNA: TGTGCCAGCAGTTCCGTCGGGACACGGGGCCGGGAGACCCAGTACTTC

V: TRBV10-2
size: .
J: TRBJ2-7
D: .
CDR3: CASTTNSDGSYEQYF
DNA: TGCGCCAGCACCACAAACTCCGACGGGTCCTACGAGCAGTACTTC

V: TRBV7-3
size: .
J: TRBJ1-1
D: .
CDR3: CASSFKEGTEAFF
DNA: TGTGCCAGCAGCTTTAAAGAGGGCACTGAAGCTTTCTTT

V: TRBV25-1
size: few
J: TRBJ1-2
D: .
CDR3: CASSDLPGQDGYTF
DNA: TGTGCCAGCAGTGATCTTCCAGGGCAGGATGGCTACACCTTC